This T cell receptor beta chain was found in a study of vaccination and CD4 T cells after COVID-19 (dated by TCRdb to the early 2020s). Some background on the complete study: Convalescent patients had a positive SARS-CoV-2 result on nasal swab PCR, and of these patients, several had mild disease and one had severe disease. Control cultures used a CEFX viral epitope pool as positive control, an HIV-1 Nef peptide pool as negative control, or no peptide. Post-vaccine blood samples were collected a median of about 66 days after the second vaccine dose, ranging from roughly 12 to 250 days. The convalescent cohort comprised six males and four females, including two Hispanic individuals, seven Caucasians, two Asians and one multiracial person. Two doses of either the Pfizer-BioNTech BNT162b2 vaccine (n=8) or the Moderna mRNA-1273 vaccine (n=2) were administered to participants. Overlapping spike peptide pools from SARS-CoV-2 and from the common cold coronaviruses HCoV-NL63, HCoV-OC43 and HCoV-229E were used as culture stimuli. In about 11 COVID-19 convalescent patients and a handful of infection-naive healthy vaccine recipients, the spike-specific CD4+ TCR repertoire before mRNA vaccination was compared with the repertoire after mRNA vaccination. Post-COVID blood samples from convalescent patients were collected a median of roughly 100 days after diagnosis, with a range of roughly 35 to 170 days. Points the paper makes about the study in general: The study included relatively few convalescent patients and did not analyze early timepoints after natural infection. Among convalescent patients, a median about 90% of the SARS-CoV-2-reactive clones seen after vaccination appeared only after vaccination, which suggests priming specific to the vaccine. Nearly all vaccine-specific clones in convalescent patients (304 of 307) were mono-reactive for SARS-CoV-2 spike rather than cross-reactive with common cold coronaviruses. The median count of SARS-CoV-2-reactive clonotypes went up from some 23 after infection to some 38 after vaccination, although the change was not significant.

The germline ends are 12 bases apart after V is trimmed by 0 bases and J by 7 bases. The CDR3 sequence holds 14 residues, the cysteine and phenylalanine included. CDR3 DNA is the only sequence kept; it has 42 bases, read in frame from the first base. As encoded in the germline V gene, CDR1 is SNHLY while CDR2 is FYNNEI. Explained via the paper, the treatment or condition label denotes: approximately 9-day PBMC culture with coronavirus spike peptide pools or control peptides (ViraFEST assay). The ViraFEST assay, used in the study, expanded antigen-specific T cells with peptide pools and then identified the expanded clonotypes through TCR sequencing. The positive SARS-CoV-2 PCR tests of the convalescent patients were dated from March to December 2020, before the Alpha, Beta and Delta variants emerged in the United States. About 1.8 million PBMCs per well were cultured in IMDM with approximately 5.2% human AB serum and 9 to 10 IU/ml IL-2, plus 10 ug/ml peptide pools. Half of the culture medium was replaced with fresh IL-2-containing medium on days 3 and 7. After 10 days of culture, CD4+ T cells were isolated by negative selection with the EasySep CD4+ T cell isolation kit. Ficoll-Paque Plus gradient centrifugation was used to isolate PBMCs from whole blood, and the isolated PBMCs were then either used fresh or cryopreserved at -140C. Each culture condition was generally run in triplicate wells.

This clonotype has only a few counts. Which antigen it targets is not known. Base quality data are lacking; no much larger clone is found one base away. The library was produced with PCR. DNA from cultured CD4+ T cells underwent TCR sequencing with the Oncomine TCR Beta short-read assay at the Johns Hopkins FTIC core. Genomic DNA was extracted from the cultured CD4+ T cells with the QIAamp micro DNA kit. The Oncomine TCR Beta libraries from cultured CD4+ T cells were pooled using unique dual indexes and then sequenced on an Illumina iSeq 100. The paper's processing steps were these. Non-productive sequences were removed, and CDR3s that did not start with C, did not end with F or W, or were shorter than 7 amino acids were discarded. Antigen-specific clonotypes were identified with the MANAFEST web application by comparing peptide-stimulated wells with reference and other culture wells. Positive clones required FDR below 0.05, an odds ratio above 5, and productive frequency above 0.1% in at least two of three replicate wells. Cross-reactive clonotypes were defined as significantly expanded in both SARS-CoV-2 spike wells and at least one common cold coronavirus spike condition. Similarity between CDR3 sequences was evaluated in R version 3.6.1 using Levenshtein distances (stringdist) and unrooted phylogenetic trees (ape). TCRdb reprocessed the public reads (quality trimming at Q25 with fastp, clone calling with MiXCR) and kept in-frame beta chains. Each record represents a unique CDR3 protein, reported with the most common genes and DNA among its rows. The V and J calls and clone size come from TCRdb's table, not from the authors' own analysis. The sample includes some 20,000 distinct CDR3 sequences, with approximately 46% observed a single time. The ten largest clones represent around 5.8% of the sample.

The TCR was taken from a human donor who had recovered from COVID-19. This specimen was CD4+ T cells from blood, cultured in vitro, taken before SARS-CoV-2 vaccination. This chain is built from TRBV2 and TRBJ2-5; the D gene assignment is ambiguous. The CDR3 loop reads CASSEAVASGTQYF. Read as DNA, the sequence is TGTGCCAGCAGTGAAGCGGTGGCGTCGGGGACCCAGTACTTC.